The 28 T cell receptor beta chains below all came from one sample that was sequenced in a study of blood T cell repertoires in COVID-19. Data came from immunoSEQ multiplex PCR; TCRdb stores just in-frame clones and leaves some out. Here the sample spans about 270,000 clones, 85% to 90% being singletons. Sequencing was carried out using peripheral blood. These receptors were taken from a woman in her thirties with COVID-19, enrolled during active disease.

The chain combines TRBV4-1 with TRBJ2-4; TRBD1 matches 11 bases. After removal of 1 base from V and 9 bases from J, the junction contained 2 bases not matched to a gene. The CDR3 loop spans 14 amino acids. Germline CDR1 and CDR2: MGHRA and YSYEKL. CDR3 sequence reads: CASSQVGTGGIQYF. The CDR3 DNA follows: TGCGCCAGCAGCCAAGTTGGGACAGGGGGCATTCAGTACTTC.

The chain carries TRBV7-2 and TRBJ1-1; unclear D gene. This CDR3 is 14 amino acids long. Germline V lookup: CDR1 SGHTA, CDR2 FQGNSA. V lost 0 bases, J lost 5 bases, and 10 bases lay in between. The CDR3 nucleotides read TGTGCCAGCAGCTTAGCGCCCCGAGGTACTGAAGCTTTCTTT. It specifies CASSLAPRGTEAFF.

The rearrangement joins TRBV7-9 to TRBJ2-3; no definite D call. The CDR3 covers 12 residues. V was trimmed by 5 bases and J by 3 bases, leaving 6 bases between them. Germline values: CDR1 SEHNR, CDR2 FQNEAQ (reference sequence). The DNA for the CDR3 is TGTGCCAGCAGCCCTCCTACAGATACGCAGTATTTT. This codes for CASSPPTDTQYF.

A note on this clone: At the DNA level, this CDR3 is encoded by other sequences in the same sample as well. The gene calls are TRBV27 and TRBJ2-7; 9 nucleotides align to TRBD1. J gave up 3 bases and V 0 bases, and 3 bases lay outside the gene matches. This CDR3 region has 15 residues. CDR1 and CDR2 (germline): MNHEY, SMNVEV (reference sequence). The CDR3 region has the DNA TGTGCCAGCAGTTTATCAGGGACAGGGTACTACGAGCAGTACTTC. The encoded protein is CASSLSGTGYYEQYF.

The CDR3 DNA reads TGTGCCAGCAGTTCGGCAGGGGGTGGATTCTACGAGCAGTACTTC. This gives the protein CASSSAGGGFYEQYF. The rearrangement links TRBV27 to TRBJ2-7; 7 bases are shared with TRBD1. V lost 4 bases and J lost 3; bases outside the gene matches: 9. Germline V gene data show CDR1 as MNHEY and CDR2 as SMNVEV (reference sequence). This CDR3 has 15 amino acids.

The V gene is TRBV4-2, the J gene TRBJ1-3; D is uncertain. The CDR3 consists of 16 residues. Per germline, CDR1 LGHNA and CDR2 YNFKEQ. V shed 0 bases and J shed 0 bases, with 9 bases lying between them. This CDR3 is CASSQDRVHSGNTIYF. The CDR3 nucleotides read TGTGCCAGCAGCCAAGACCGCGTTCACTCTGGAAACACCATATATTTT.

This clone was observed a handful of times. The gene calls are TRBV15 and TRBJ2-7; perhaps TRBD1 as D (5 bases). Germline CDR1 LNHNV, CDR2 YYDKDF (reference sequence). V was shortened by 1 base and J by 2 bases, with 18 bases between the two germline ends. The CDR3 covers 17 residues. The CDR3 DNA reads as TGTGCCACCAGCAGAGTGTTCTCCAGGGCTTATCCCTACGAGCAGTACTTC. As protein: CATSRVFSRAYPYEQYF.

The chain joins TRBV7-8 to TRBJ2-6; 7 bases are a match to TRBD1. With V trimmed by 2 bases and J by 2 bases, 3 bases remained unmatched. This CDR3 is 16 amino acids long. Germline loops: CDR1 SGHVS, CDR2 FQNEAQ. CDR3 region: CASSLIGTAGANVLTF. The CDR3 DNA reads as TGTGCCAGCAGCTTAATAGGGACAGCTGGGGCCAACGTCCTGACTTTC.

The gene calls are TRBV30 and TRBJ2-7; 8 positions agree with TRBD1. V was clipped by 4 bases and J by 4 bases; unmatched bases: 15. CDR3 length: 16 amino acids. Germline CDR1 GTSNPN, CDR2 SVGIG (reference sequence). In DNA, the CDR3 is TGTGCCTGGACTCAGACCCCTCCCAGGGGGCTGTACGAGCAGTACTTC. Translated: CAWTQTPPRGLYEQYF.

The V gene is TRBV27, the J gene TRBJ1-5; D possibly corresponds to TRBD1 (6 bases). V was clipped by 3 bases and J by 4 bases, with 19 bases between them. CDR3 size: 17 residues. Germline loops: CDR1 MNHEY, CDR2 SMNVEV (reference sequence). This chain's CDR3 is CASSFLARGRSNQPQHF. The CDR3 DNA sequence: TGTGCCAGCAGTTTCCTTGCCAGGGGCAGAAGTAATCAGCCCCAGCATTTT.

The V and J genes are TRBV27 and TRBJ2-5; weak D call: TRBD2 (6 bases). CDR3 length: 15 residues. The germline gives CDR1 MNHEY, CDR2 SMNVEV (reference sequence). V was cut by 3 bases and J by 7 bases, with 18 bases left in between. The CDR3 nucleotides read TGTGCCAGCAGTTTTTCTCTGGCGGGGATAATGACCCAGTACTTC. This encodes CASSFSLAGIMTQYF.

The chain joins TRBV19 to TRBJ1-2; D might be TRBD1 (5 bases). The CDR3 extends over 13 amino acids. V was trimmed by 7 bases and J by 4 bases, leaving 13 bases between them. Germline CDR1 and CDR2: LNHDA and SQIVND (reference sequence). CDR3 region: CASNPRDSYGYTF. CDR3 nucleotides: TGTGCCAGTAATCCCCGTGACAGCTATGGCTACACCTTC.

This clone was observed a handful of times. This rearrangement joins TRBV6-5 to TRBJ1-1; D possibly corresponds to TRBD1 (5 bases). V was shortened by 6 bases and J by 1 base, with 15 bases between the two germline ends. This CDR3 has 15 residues. Germline assignment: CDR1 MNHEY and CDR2 SVGAGI. In DNA, the CDR3 is TGTGCCAGCAGGGGAGGGGCAGGAGGGAACACTGAAGCTTTCTTT. Its translation is CASRGGAGGNTEAFF.

The chain carries TRBV9 and TRBJ1-5; TRBD1 agrees at 8 bases. In germline, CDR1 is SGDLS, CDR2 YYNGEE. Unmatched junction bases numbered 12, after V lost 0 bases and J lost 4 bases. The CDR3 is 18 residues long. The CDR3: CASSVEAGGDSGNQPQHF. In DNA form, the CDR3 reads TGTGCCAGCAGCGTAGAGGCAGGGGGCGACAGCGGTAATCAGCCCCAGCATTTT.

This clone was seen once. The genes are TRBV12-3 or TRBV12-4 and TRBJ1-1, with no clear D. The CDR3 extends over 13 amino acids. V gave up 7 bases and J gave up 5 bases, with 14 bases separating them. The CDR3 DNA is TGTGCCAGCATCCTCTGGAGCGGGACTGAAGCTTTCTTT. Translation: CASILWSGTEAFF.

In this sample, this clone turned up many times. The V and J genes are TRBV9 and TRBJ1-1; D gene unclear. Trimming removed 0 bases from V and 6 bases from J, with 12 bases in between. CDR1 is SGDLS, CDR2 YYNGEE, per germline. CDR3 length: 14 amino acids. The CDR3 is CASSVVVGFAEAFF. CDR3 DNA: TGTGCCAGCAGCGTAGTCGTCGGGTTCGCTGAAGCTTTCTTT.

V usage is TRBV6-5 and J usage is TRBJ1-1; tentative D call: TRBD1 (6 bases). This CDR3 region has 11 residues. V lost 7 bases and J lost 4, with 7 bases in between. CDR1 and CDR2 from the germline V gene are MNHEY and SVGAGI. The CDR3 spells CASIRGTEAFF. The DNA of the CDR3 is TGTGCCAGCATCAGGGGCACTGAAGCTTTCTTT.

V gene TRBV5-1 combines with J gene TRBJ2-1, with 10 bases identical to TRBD2. This CDR3 contains 16 residues. CDR1 and CDR2 (germline): SGHRS, YFSETQ. V was clipped by 2 bases and J by 1 base; unmatched bases: 3. CDR3 amino acids: CASSLGLAVSYNEQFF. CDR3 bases: TGCGCCAGCAGCTTAGGACTAGCGGTTTCCTACAATGAGCAGTTCTTC.

J is TRBJ1-2 and V is TRBV16, with D tentatively TRBD1 (5 bases). Deletions cut 2 bases from V and 4 bases from J, with 14 bases between. CDR1 and CDR2 (germline): KGHSY, FQNENV. This CDR3 is 15 amino acids long. The CDR3 spells CASSQEAGGIYGYTF. The CDR3, as DNA: TGTGCCAGCAGCCAAGAGGCGGGGGGGATCTATGGCTACACCTTC.

The chain has TRBV19 and TRBJ2-3; possibly TRBD1 for D (5 bases). Trimming left V 10 bases short and J 1 base short, with 12 bases between. This CDR3 is built from 13 residues. From germline, CDR1 is LNHDA and CDR2 SQIVND (reference sequence). The DNA of the CDR3 is TGTGCCACCTCTTGGGGCGGCACAGATACGCAGTATTTT. It specifies CATSWGGTDTQYF.

The chain recombines TRBV30 with TRBJ2-7; unclear D gene. Trimming pared 1 base from V and 1 base from J, leaving 5 bases between. The CDR3 length is 12 residues. CDR1 and CDR2 from the germline V gene are GTSNPN and SVGIG (reference sequence). The CDR3, as DNA: TGTGCCTGGAGTGAGACTTCCTACGAGCAGTACTTC. Translated, it gives CAWSETSYEQYF.

This chain joins TRBV7-9 and TRBJ1-4; D is unresolved. The CDR3 loop spans 16 amino acids. V lost 3 bases and J lost 6, with 17 bases in between. The germline gives CDR1 SEHNR, CDR2 FQNEAQ (reference sequence). CDR3 sequence (DNA): TGTGCCAGCAGCTTCTCACCAGGTGGAGGCGATGAAAAACTGTTTTTT. Encoded protein: CASSFSPGGGDEKLFF.

The J gene is TRBJ2-1, the V gene TRBV11-2, with D possibly being TRBD2 (5 bases). Trimming pared 0 bases from V and 0 bases from J, leaving 9 bases between. The CDR3 covers 16 residues. Germline values: CDR1 SGHAT, CDR2 FQNNGV. The CDR3 protein is CASSLDWGASYNEQFF. The CDR3 DNA sequence: TGTGCCAGCAGCTTAGACTGGGGAGCCTCCTACAATGAGCAGTTCTTC.

The chain couples TRBV29-1 to TRBJ1-1; 10 bases match TRBD1. With 7 bases clipped from V and 10 bases from J, the junction kept 9 bases outside the gene matches. This CDR3 comprises 12 residues. The germline gives CDR1 SQVTM, CDR2 ANQGSEA. The CDR3, as DNA: TGCAGCGCGACAGGGGGCGCCTCGGCAGCTTTCTTT. Amino acids: CSATGGASAAFF.

This chain links TRBV30 with TRBJ2-5; D is unclear. CDR1 is GTSNPN and CDR2 is SVGIG in the germline V gene (reference sequence). Trimming took 3 bases from V and 4 from J, leaving 9 bases between them. CDR3 length: 12 amino acids. The CDR3 protein is CAWSETGETQYF. CDR3 sequence (DNA): TGTGCCTGGAGCGAGACTGGAGAGACCCAGTACTTC.

The chain uses TRBV11-2 and TRBJ2-1; 11 bases line up with TRBD2. The germline V gene has CDR1 SGHAT and CDR2 FQNNGV. After removal of 0 bases from V and 8 bases from J, the junction contained 6 bases not matched to a gene. This CDR3 region has 16 residues. In nucleotides, the CDR3 is TGTGCCAGCAGCTTAGACGGTCTAGCGGGGGGCGATGAGCAGTTCTTC. Protein: CASSLDGLAGGDEQFF.

The rearrangement joins TRBV5-1 to TRBJ2-7, with 7 bases lining up with TRBD1. Trimming cost V 0 bases and J 6 bases; bases outside gene matches: 9. In germline, CDR1 is SGHRS, CDR2 YFSETQ. The CDR3 consists of 15 residues. CDR3 DNA sequence: TGCGCCAGCAGCTTGGGAGGGGGCCCATCCGCCGAGCAGTACTTC. It encodes CASSLGGGPSAEQYF.

The chain couples TRBV7-9 to TRBJ1-1; the D gene is possibly TRBD1 (5 bases). V gave up 7 bases and J gave up 4 bases, with 16 bases separating them. Per germline, CDR1 SEHNR and CDR2 FQNEAQ (reference sequence). This CDR3 is 14 amino acids long. The CDR3 DNA reads TGTGCCAGCATTACAAGCGGGGGTCTCACTGAAGCTTTCTTT. It translates to CASITSGGLTEAFF.